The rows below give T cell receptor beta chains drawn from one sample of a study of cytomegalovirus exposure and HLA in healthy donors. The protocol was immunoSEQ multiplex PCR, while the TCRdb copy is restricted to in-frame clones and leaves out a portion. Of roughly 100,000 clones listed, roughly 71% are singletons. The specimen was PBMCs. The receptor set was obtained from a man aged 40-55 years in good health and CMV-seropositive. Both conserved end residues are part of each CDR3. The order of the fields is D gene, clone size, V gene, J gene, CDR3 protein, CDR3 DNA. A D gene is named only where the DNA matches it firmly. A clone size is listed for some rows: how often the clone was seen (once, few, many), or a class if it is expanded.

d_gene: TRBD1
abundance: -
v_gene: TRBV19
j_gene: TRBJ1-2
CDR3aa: CASSDRGFSGYTF
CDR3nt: TGTGCCAGTAGCGACAGGGGGTTCAGTGGCTACACCTTC

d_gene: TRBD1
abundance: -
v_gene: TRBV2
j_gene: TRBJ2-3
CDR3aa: CASRDRGIEDTQYF
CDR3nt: TGTGCCAGCCGGGACAGGGGGATAGAAGATACGCAGTATTTT

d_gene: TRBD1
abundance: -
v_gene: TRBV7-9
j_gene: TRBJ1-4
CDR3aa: CASSLDRGREKLFF
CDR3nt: TGTGCCAGCAGCTTGGACAGGGGGCGGGAAAAACTGTTTTTT

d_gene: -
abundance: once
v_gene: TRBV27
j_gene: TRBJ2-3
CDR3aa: CASSFLAGQPTDTQYF
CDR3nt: TGTGCCAGCAGTTTCCTGGCGGGTCAGCCCACAGATACGCAGTATTTT

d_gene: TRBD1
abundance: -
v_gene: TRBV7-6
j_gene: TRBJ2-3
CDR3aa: CASSPPDRGTDTQYF
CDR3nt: TGTGCCAGCAGCCCACCGGACAGGGGAACAGATACGCAGTATTTT

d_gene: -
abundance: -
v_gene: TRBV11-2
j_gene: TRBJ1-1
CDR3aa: CASSYGGVTEAFF
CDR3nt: TGTGCCAGCAGCTACGGTGGAGTCACTGAAGCTTTCTTT

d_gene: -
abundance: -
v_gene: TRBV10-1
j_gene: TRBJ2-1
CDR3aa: CASSVVRSSEQFF
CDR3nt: TGCGCCAGCAGTGTGGTCAGATCCAGTGAGCAGTTCTTC

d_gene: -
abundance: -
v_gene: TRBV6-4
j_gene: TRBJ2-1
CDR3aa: CASSVFGGPHEQFF
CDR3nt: TGTGCCAGCAGTGTATTTGGAGGGCCCCATGAGCAGTTCTTC

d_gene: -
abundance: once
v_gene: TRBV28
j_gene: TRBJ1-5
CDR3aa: CASRTVSNQPQHF
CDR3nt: TGTGCCAGCAGGACAGTTAGCAATCAGCCCCAGCATTTT

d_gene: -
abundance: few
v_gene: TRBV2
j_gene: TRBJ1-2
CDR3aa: CASSEAKSGGRGYTF
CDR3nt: TGTGCCAGCAGTGAAGCGAAAAGTGGGGGCAGGGGCTACACCTTC

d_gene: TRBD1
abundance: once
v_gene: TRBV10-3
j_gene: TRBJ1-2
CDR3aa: CAIREGQGADGYTF
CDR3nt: TGTGCCATCAGGGAGGGACAGGGGGCAGATGGCTACACCTTC

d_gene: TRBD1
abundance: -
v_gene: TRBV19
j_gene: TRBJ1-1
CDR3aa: CASSIGRGSAFF
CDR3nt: TGTGCCAGTAGTATTGGCAGGGGGTCTGCTTTCTTT

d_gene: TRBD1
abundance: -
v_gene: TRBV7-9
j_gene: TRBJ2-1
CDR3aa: CASSAPDRGYNEQFF
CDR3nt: TGTGCCAGCAGCGCCCCGGACAGGGGATACAATGAGCAGTTCTTC

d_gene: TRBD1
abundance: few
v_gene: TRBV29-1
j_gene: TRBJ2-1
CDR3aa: CSVGTGYNEQFF
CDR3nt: TGCAGCGTGGGGACAGGGTACAATGAGCAGTTCTTC

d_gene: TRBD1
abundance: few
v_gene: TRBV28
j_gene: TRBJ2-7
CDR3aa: CASSPTGQGLGEQYF
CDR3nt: TGTGCCAGCAGTCCGACGGGACAGGGATTAGGCGAGCAGTACTTC

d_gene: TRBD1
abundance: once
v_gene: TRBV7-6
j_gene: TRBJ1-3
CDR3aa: CASSRTTGAGNTIYF
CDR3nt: TGTGCCAGCAGCCGTACGACAGGGGCGGGAAACACCATATATTTT

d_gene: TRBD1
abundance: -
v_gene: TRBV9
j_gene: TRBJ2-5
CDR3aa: CASSVDFRQGEETQYF
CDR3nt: TGTGCCAGCAGCGTAGATTTCCGACAGGGTGAAGAGACCCAGTACTTC

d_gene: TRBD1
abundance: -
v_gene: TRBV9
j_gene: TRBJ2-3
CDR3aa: CASSVGPGTGGGTDTQYF
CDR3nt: TGTGCCAGCAGCGTAGGTCCCGGGACAGGTGGGGGGACAGATACGCAGTATTTT

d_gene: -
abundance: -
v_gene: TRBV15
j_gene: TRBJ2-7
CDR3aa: CATSSTVVYEQYF
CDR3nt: TGTGCCACCAGCTCCACAGTAGTCTACGAGCAGTACTTC

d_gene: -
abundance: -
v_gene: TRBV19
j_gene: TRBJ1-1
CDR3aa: CASSILRAGTEAFF
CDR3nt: TGTGCCAGTAGTATTTTGAGGGCTGGAACTGAAGCTTTCTTT

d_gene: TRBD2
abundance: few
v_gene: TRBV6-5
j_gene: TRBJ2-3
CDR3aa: CASRDPGLGTDTQYF
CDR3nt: TGTGCCAGCAGAGACCCGGGACTAGGGACAGATACGCAGTATTTT